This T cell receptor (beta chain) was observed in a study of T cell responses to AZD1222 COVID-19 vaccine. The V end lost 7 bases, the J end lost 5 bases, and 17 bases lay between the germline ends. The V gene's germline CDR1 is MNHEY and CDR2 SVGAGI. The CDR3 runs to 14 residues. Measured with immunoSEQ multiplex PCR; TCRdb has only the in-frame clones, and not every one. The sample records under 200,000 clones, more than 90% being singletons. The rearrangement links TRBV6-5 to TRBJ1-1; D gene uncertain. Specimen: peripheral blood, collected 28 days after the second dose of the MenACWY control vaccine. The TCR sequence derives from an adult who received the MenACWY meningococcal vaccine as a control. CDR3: CASIFEGRGTEAFF. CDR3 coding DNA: TGTGCCAGCATATTTGAGGGTCGTGGGACTGAAGCTTTCTTT.